A single sample is the source of the 15 T cell receptor beta chains below, sequenced in a study of T cell repertoires in cytomegalovirus infection. Their antigen targets remain unknown. TCRdb re-analysed the reads in MiXCR, keeping a single row per CDR3 protein. There are around 130,000 distinct CDR3 sequences in the sample; around 25% occur only once, and about 37% lies in the top ten. The sequenced material came from PBMCs, sequenced either directly or after in vitro stimulation (not recorded which). Receptors were obtained from a human donor in good health (CMV status not recorded). Some clones in this sample may be carry-over from other donors' samples.

This chain connects TRBV12-3 or TRBV12-4 to TRBJ2-3, with no clear D. The CDR3 sequence is 16 residues long. V was cut by 6 bases and J by 0 bases, with 16 bases left in between. The CDR3 here is CASSLGRSFSTDTQYF. The CDR3 bases are TGTGCCAGCAGCCTTGGCAGGTCCTTTAGCACAGATACGCAGTATTTT.

This clonotype was counted a few times. The genes are TRBV5-1 and TRBJ2-7; TRBD2 aligns across 11 bases. Germline CDR1 is SGHRS and CDR2 is YFSETQ. The CDR3 contains 17 residues. V shed 4 bases and J 2 bases; nucleotides not matched to a gene: 11. The CDR3 sequence is CASSRESSGRNTYEQYV. CDR3 bases: TGCGCCAGCAGCCGCGAGTCTAGCGGGAGGAACACCTACGAGCAGTACGTC.

This clonotype has just one count. The chain couples TRBV19 to TRBJ1-1; D unclear. The V end was cut by 10 bases, the J end by 3 bases, with 15 bases between. Per the germline V gene, CDR1 is LNHDA and CDR2 is SQIVND (reference sequence). CDR3 length: 13 amino acids. The CDR3 DNA sequence: TGTGCCACCCCCCGGGTGGCGGACACTGAAGCTTTCTTT. Amino acid sequence: CATPRVADTEAFF. Using reference TRBV19 and TRBJ1-1 for the parts outside the CDR3, the full variable domain is DGGITQSPKYLFRKEGQNVTLSCEQNLNHDAMYWYRQDPGQGLRLIYYSQIVNDFQKGDIAEGYSVSREKKESFPLTVTSAQKNPTAFYLCATPRVADTEAFFGQGTRLTVV.

The chain employs TRBV20-1 and TRBJ2-1; 7 bases map to TRBD2. Unmatched junction bases numbered 6, after V lost 6 bases and J lost 4 bases. The CDR3 extends over 13 amino acids. The germline V gene has CDR1 DFQATT and CDR2 SNEGSKA (reference sequence). For the CDR3, the DNA is TGCAGTGCGGGACTACCACCTTACAATGAGCAGTTCTTC. It encodes CSAGLPPYNEQFF.

Here the CDR3 reads CSARVGRDQPQHF. The CDR3 DNA is TGCAGTGCTAGAGTTGGCCGGGATCAGCCCCAGCATTTT. The chain joins TRBV20-1 to TRBJ1-5; D not resolved. The CDR3 extends over 13 amino acids. Germline loops: CDR1 DFQATT, CDR2 SNEGSKA (reference sequence). Deletions cut 1 base from V and 5 bases from J, with 9 bases between.

The rearrangement links TRBV12-5 to TRBJ2-3; 7 nucleotides line up with TRBD2. The CDR3 spans 16 residues. V trimming: 2 bases; J trimming: 5 bases; junction bases outside the gene matches: 10. Germline V gene sequence: CDR1 LGHNT, CDR2 FRNRAP. CDR3 residues: CASGLILSGTGDTQYF. The CDR3, as DNA: TGTGCTAGTGGTTTGATTCTAAGCGGGACGGGAGATACGCAGTATTTT.

The gene calls are TRBV10-3 and TRBJ1-1, with D perhaps TRBD1 (5 bases). V lost 0 bases and J lost 3, with 8 bases in between. The V gene's germline CDR1 is ENHRY and CDR2 SYGVKD. The length of the CDR3 is 14 residues. Here the CDR3 DNA reads TGTGCCATCAGTGAGTCGCCAGGGTACACTGAAGCTTTCTTT. It translates to CAISESPGYTEAFF.

CDR3: CASSFEGAVYEQYF. The CDR3, as DNA: TGTGCCAGCAGCTTCGAAGGTGCAGTTTACGAGCAGTACTTC. This chain uses TRBV7-9 with TRBJ2-7; D not resolved. CDR3 length: 14 residues. Germline V gene sequence: CDR1 SEHNR, CDR2 FQNEAQ (reference sequence). The V end was cut by 3 bases, the J end by 4 bases, with 13 bases between.

The chain combines TRBV12-3 or TRBV12-4 with TRBJ2-3; either TRBD1 or TRBD2 may fit D (5 bases each). This CDR3 contains 14 residues. Deletions cut 6 bases from V and 1 base from J, with 11 bases between. The CDR3 spells CASRPWDGTDTQYF. CDR3 DNA sequence: TGTGCCAGCAGACCATGGGACGGCACAGATACGCAGTATTTT.

This rearrangement joins TRBV28 to TRBJ1-5; possibly TRBD1 for D (5 bases). CDR3 size: 15 residues. The germline gives CDR1 MDHEN, CDR2 SYDVKM. Between the trimmed V and J ends, which lost 3 bases and 5 bases, there was a span of 14 bases. The CDR3 protein is CASSFSAGKHQPQHF. The CDR3 DNA reads TGTGCCAGCAGTTTCTCCGCAGGGAAGCATCAGCCCCAGCATTTT.

This clonotype was seen more than once but under ten times. This rearrangement joins TRBV7-9 to TRBJ1-1, with TRBD1 as a possible D gene (5 bases). Germline V gene lookup returns CDR1 SEHNR and CDR2 FQNEAQ (reference sequence). The ends were cut back, 5 bases at V and 1 base at J, with 14 bases in the middle. The CDR3 consists of 15 residues. The CDR3 DNA is TGTGCCAGCAGCCCATCCGGGACGCCGAACACTGAAGCTTTCTTT. Translating gives CASSPSGTPNTEAFF.

This clonotype was seen ten or more times. V and J are TRBV7-9 and TRBJ2-2, with D possibly being TRBD2 (6 bases). Germline V CDR1 and CDR2: SEHNR, FQNEAQ (reference sequence). This CDR3 contains 16 residues. Trimming cost V 7 bases and J 6 bases, with 21 bases left between them. Here the CDR3 DNA reads TGTGCCAGCAATATCGGGAGTGGTATTGTATCCGGGGAGCTGTTTTTT. Amino acid sequence: CASNIGSGIVSGELFF.

This clonotype was recorded at least ten times. The rearrangement uses TRBV7-2 and TRBJ2-7; TRBD2 agrees at 9 bases. The CDR3 spans 16 residues. With 4 bases clipped from V and 0 bases from J, the junction kept 7 bases outside the gene matches. Germline loops: CDR1 SGHTA, CDR2 FQGNSA. The CDR3 is CASSSLAGASSYEQYF. The CDR3 DNA follows: TGTGCCAGCAGCTCATTAGCGGGAGCGAGCTCCTACGAGCAGTACTTC.

This clonotype was observed a handful of times. The chain links TRBV11-1 to TRBJ2-1; TRBD2 agrees at 11 bases. V was pared by 4 bases and J by 4 bases, with 6 bases of the junction left unmatched. This CDR3 has 16 residues. The germline V gene encodes CDR1 SGHAT and CDR2 FQDESV (reference sequence). The CDR3, as DNA: TGTGCCAGCAGCTCCTTAGCGGGAGGGTTTTACAATGAGCAGTTCTTC. It yields the protein CASSSLAGGFYNEQFF.

This clonotype was seen a handful of times. The rearrangement joins TRBV6-5 to TRBJ2-6; D not resolved. The CDR3 runs 17 residues. V was pared by 2 bases and J by 0 bases, with 11 bases between. Germline V CDR1 and CDR2: MNHEY, SVGAGI. This CDR3 reads CASSYQTKSSGANVLTF. Written as DNA, the CDR3 is TGTGCCAGCAGTTACCAGACGAAAAGCTCTGGGGCCAACGTCCTGACTTTC.